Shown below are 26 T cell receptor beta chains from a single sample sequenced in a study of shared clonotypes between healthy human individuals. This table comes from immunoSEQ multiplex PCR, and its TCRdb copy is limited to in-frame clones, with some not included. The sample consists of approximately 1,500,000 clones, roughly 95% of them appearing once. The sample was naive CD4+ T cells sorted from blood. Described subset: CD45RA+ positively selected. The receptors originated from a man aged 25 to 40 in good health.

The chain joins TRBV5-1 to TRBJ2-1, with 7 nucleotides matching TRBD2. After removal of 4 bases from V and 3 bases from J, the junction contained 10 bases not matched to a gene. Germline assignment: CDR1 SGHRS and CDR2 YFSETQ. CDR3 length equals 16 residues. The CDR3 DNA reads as TGCGCCAGCAGCACTGGAGCGGCTAGCGGCTACAATGAGCAGTTCTTC. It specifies CASSTGAASGYNEQFF.

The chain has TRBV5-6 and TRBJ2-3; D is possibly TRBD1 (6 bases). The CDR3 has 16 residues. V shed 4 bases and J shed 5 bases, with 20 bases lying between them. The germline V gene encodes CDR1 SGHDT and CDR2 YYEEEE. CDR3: CASSPGPISRGDTQYF. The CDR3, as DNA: TGTGCCAGCAGCCCCGGGCCCATCTCCAGGGGAGATACGCAGTATTTT. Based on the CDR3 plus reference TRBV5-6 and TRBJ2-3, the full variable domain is DAGVTQSPTHLIKTRGQQVTLRCSPKSGHDTVSWYQQALGQGPQFIFQYYEEEERQRGNFPDRFSGHQFPNYSSELNVNALLLGDSALYLCASSPGPISRGDTQYFGPGTRLTVL.

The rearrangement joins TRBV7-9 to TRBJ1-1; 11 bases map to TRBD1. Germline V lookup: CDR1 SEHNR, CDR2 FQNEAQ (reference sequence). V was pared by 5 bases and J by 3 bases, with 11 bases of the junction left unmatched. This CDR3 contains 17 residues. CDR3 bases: TGTGCCAGCAGCACTGGACAGGGGGCTATTAAGGACACTGAAGCTTTCTTT. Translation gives CASSTGQGAIKDTEAFF.

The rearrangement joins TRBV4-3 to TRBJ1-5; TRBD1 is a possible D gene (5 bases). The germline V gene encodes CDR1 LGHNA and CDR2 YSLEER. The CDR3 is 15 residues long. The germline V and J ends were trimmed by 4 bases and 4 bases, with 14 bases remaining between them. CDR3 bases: TGCGCCAGCAGCCCTACTACACAGGTAAATCAGCCCCAGCATTTT. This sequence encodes CASSPTTQVNQPQHF.

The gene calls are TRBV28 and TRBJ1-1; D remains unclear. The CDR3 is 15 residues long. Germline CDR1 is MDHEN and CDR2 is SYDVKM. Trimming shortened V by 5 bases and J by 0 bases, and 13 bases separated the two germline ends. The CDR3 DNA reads TGTGCCAGCAGTCCCCGGGGAGTCATGAACACTGAAGCTTTCTTT. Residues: CASSPRGVMNTEAFF. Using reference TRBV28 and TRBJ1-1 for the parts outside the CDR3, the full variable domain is DVKVTQSSRYLVKRTGEKVFLECVQDMDHENMFWYRQDPGLGLRLIYFSYDVKMKEKGDIPEGYSVSREKKERFSLILESASTNQTSMYLCASSPRGVMNTEAFFGQGTRLTVV.

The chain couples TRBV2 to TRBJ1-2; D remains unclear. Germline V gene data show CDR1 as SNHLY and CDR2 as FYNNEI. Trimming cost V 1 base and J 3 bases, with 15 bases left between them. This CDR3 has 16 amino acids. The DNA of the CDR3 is TGTGCCAGCAGTGAAGGGGTGCACCCTCCTGACTATGGCTACACCTTC. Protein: CASSEGVHPPDYGYTF.

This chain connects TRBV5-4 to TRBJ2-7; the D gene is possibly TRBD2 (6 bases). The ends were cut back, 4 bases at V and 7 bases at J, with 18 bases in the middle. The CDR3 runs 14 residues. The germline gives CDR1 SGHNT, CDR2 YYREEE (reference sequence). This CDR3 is CASSAGPGVEEQYF. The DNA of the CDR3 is TGTGCCAGCAGCGCGGGACCGGGGGTCGAGGAGCAGTACTTC.

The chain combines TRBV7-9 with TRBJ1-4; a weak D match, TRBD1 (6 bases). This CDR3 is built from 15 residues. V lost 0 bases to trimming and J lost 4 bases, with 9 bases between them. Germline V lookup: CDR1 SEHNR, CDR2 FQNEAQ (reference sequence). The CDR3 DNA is TGTGCCAGCAGCTTAGCGACAGGTCATAATGAAAAACTGTTTTTT. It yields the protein CASSLATGHNEKLFF.

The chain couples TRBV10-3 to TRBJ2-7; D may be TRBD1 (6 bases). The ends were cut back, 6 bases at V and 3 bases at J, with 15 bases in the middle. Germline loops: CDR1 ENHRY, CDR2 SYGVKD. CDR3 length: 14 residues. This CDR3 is CAIRPTGGSYEQYF. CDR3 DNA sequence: TGTGCCATCAGACCGACAGGAGGAAGCTACGAGCAGTACTTC.

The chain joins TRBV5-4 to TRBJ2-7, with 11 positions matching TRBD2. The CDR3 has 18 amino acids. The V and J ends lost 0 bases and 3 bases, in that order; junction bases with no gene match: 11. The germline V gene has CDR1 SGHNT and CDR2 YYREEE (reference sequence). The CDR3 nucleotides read TGTGCCAGCAGCTTGGGGGCTAGCGGGAGGAGGCCCTACTACGAGCAGTACTTC. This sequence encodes CASSLGASGRRPYYEQYF.

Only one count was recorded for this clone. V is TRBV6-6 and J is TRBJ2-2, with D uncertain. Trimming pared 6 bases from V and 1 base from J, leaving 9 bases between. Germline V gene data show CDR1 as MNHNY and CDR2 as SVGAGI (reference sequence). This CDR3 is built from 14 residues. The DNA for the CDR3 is TGTGCCAGCAGCCAGAGACTGAACACCGGGGAGCTGTTTTTT. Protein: CASSQRLNTGELFF.

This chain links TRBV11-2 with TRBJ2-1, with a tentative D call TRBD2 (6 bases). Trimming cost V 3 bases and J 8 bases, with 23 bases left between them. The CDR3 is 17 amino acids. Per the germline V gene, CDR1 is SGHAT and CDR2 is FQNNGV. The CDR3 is CASSFGWGGNHVDEQFF. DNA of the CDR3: TGTGCCAGCAGCTTTGGATGGGGCGGGAATCACGTGGATGAGCAGTTCTTC.

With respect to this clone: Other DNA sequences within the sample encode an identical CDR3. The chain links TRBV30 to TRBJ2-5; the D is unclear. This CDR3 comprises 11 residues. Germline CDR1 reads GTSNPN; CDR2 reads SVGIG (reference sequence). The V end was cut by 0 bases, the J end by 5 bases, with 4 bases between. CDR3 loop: CAWSVLETQYF. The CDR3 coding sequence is TGTGCCTGGAGTGTACTGGAGACCCAGTACTTC.

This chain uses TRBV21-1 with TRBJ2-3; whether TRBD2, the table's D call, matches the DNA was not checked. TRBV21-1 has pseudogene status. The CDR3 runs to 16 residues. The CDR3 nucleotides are TGTGCCAGCAGCAAAGGTCTAGCGGCGGACACAGATACGCAGTATTTT. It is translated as CASSKGLAADTDTQYF.

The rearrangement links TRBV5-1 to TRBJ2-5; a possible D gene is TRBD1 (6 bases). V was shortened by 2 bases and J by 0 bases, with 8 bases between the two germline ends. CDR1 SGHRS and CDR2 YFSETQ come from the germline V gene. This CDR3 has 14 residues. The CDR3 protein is CASSLQGDQETQYF. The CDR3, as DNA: TGCGCCAGCAGCTTACAGGGAGACCAAGAGACCCAGTACTTC. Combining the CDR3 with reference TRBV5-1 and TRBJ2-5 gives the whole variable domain KAGVTQTPRYLIKTRGQQVTLSCSPISGHRSVSWYQQTPGQGLQFLFEYFSETQRNKGNFPGRFSGRQFSNSRSEMNVSTLELGDSALYLCASSLQGDQETQYFGPGTRLLVL.

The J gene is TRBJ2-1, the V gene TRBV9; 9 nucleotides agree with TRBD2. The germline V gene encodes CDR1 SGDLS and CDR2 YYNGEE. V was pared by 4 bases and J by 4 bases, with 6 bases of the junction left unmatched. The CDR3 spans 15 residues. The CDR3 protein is CASSTRAGGYNEQFF. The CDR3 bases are TGTGCCAGCAGCACTCGAGCGGGAGGTTACAATGAGCAGTTCTTC.

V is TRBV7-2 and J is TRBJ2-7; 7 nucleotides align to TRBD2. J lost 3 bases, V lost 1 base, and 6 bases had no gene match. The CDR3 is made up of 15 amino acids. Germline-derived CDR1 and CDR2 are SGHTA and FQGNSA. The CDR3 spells CASSLGSGKNYEQYF. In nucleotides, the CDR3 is TGTGCCAGCAGCTTAGGAAGCGGGAAAAACTACGAGCAGTACTTC.

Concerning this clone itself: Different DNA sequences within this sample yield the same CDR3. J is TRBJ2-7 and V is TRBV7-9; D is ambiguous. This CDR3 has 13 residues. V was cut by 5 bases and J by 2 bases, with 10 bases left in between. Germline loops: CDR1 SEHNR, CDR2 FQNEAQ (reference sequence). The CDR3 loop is CASSTRGAYEQYF. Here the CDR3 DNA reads TGTGCCAGCAGCACCCGAGGCGCCTACGAGCAGTACTTC. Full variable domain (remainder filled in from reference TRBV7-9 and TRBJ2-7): DTGVSQNPRHKITKRGQNVTFRCDPISEHNRLYWYRQTLGQGPEFLTYFQNEAQLEKSRLLSDRFSAERPKGSFSTLEIQRTEQGDSAMYLCASSTRGAYEQYFGPGTRLTVT.

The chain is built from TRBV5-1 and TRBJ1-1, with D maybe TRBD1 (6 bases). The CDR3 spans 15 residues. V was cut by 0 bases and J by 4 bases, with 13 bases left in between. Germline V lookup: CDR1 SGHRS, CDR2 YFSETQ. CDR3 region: CASSLEQGWGTEAFF. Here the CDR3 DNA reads TGCGCCAGCAGCTTGGAACAGGGTTGGGGCACTGAAGCTTTCTTT.

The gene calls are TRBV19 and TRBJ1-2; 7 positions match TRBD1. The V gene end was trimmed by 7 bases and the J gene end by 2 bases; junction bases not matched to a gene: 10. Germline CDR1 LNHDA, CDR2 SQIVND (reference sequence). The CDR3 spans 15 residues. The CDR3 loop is CASIGQARGNYGYTF. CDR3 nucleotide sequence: TGTGCCAGTATCGGACAGGCGAGGGGAAACTATGGCTACACCTTC.

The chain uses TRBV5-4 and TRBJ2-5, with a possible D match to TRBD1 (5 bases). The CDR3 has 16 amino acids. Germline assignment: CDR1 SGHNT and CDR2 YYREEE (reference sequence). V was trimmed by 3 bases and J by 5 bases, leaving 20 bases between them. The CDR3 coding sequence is TGTGCCAGCAGCTCCGTAGGACACAACCCCACCGAGACCCAGTACTTC. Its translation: CASSSVGHNPTETQYF. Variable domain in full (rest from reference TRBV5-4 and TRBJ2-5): ETGVTQSPTHLIKTRGQQVTLRCSSQSGHNTVSWYQQALGQGPQFIFQYYREEENGRGNFPPRFSGLQFPNYSSELNVNALELDDSALYLCASSSVGHNPTETQYFGPGTRLLVL.

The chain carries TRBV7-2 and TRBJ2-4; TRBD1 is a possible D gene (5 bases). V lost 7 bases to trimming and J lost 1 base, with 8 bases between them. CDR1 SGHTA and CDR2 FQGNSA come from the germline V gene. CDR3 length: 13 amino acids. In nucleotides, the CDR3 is TGTGCCAGCACCTCAGGGGCCAAAAACATTCAGTACTTC. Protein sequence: CASTSGAKNIQYF.

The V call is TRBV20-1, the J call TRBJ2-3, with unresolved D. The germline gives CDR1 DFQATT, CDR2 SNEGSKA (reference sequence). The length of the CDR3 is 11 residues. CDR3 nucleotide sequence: TGCTCCTCGTCGCGAGTAGATACGCAGTATTTT. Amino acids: CSSSRVDTQYF.

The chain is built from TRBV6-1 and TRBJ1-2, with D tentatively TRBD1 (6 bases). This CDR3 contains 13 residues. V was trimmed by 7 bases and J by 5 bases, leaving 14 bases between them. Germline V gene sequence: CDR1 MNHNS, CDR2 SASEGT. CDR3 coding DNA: TGTGCCAGCAAGGGGGGCCTACTTTATGGCTACACCTTC. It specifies CASKGGLLYGYTF.

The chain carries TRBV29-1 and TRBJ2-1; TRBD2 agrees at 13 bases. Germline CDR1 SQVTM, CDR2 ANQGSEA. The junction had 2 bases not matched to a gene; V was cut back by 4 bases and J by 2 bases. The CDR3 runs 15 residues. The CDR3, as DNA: TGCAGCGTTGGTGGGACTAGCGGGGCCTACAATGAGCAGTTCTTC. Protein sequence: CSVGGTSGAYNEQFF.

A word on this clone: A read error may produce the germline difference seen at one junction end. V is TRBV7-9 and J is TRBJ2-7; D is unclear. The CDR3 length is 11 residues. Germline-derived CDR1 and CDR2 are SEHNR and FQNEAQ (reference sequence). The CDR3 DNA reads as TGTGCCAGCAGCTTGGCGGCCCCGGTACGCTTC. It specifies CASSLAAPVRF.